The source of this T cell receptor beta chain is a study of shared clonotypes between healthy human individuals. The V segment lost 6 bases and the J segment 4 bases; nucleotides outside the gene matches: 2. The CDR3 runs 12 residues. CDR1 and CDR2 (germline): SGHVS, FQNEAQ. Using immunoSEQ multiplex PCR, the repertoire was profiled, and TCRdb retains in-frame clones only, with some absent. The table lists about 480,000 clones, almost 80% of them singletons, with 9.5% to 15% in the top ten. The sequence derives from a woman aged 35 to 49 in good health. Some clones in this sample may be carry-over from other donors' samples. This chain connects TRBV7-8 to TRBJ1-1; TRBD1 aligns across 7 bases. Sequenced input: PBMCs. CDR3 bases: TGTGCCAGCAGTCGACAGGGCACTGAAGCTTTCTTT. Protein product: CASSRQGTEAFF.